These 14 T cell receptor beta chains originate from one sample sequenced in a study of neurological immune-mediated disorders. TCRdb re-called the 5' RACE reads with MiXCR, one entry per CDR3 protein. The repertoire consists of 40,000 to 55,000 distinct CDR3 sequences, with around 5.8% occurring once and the leading ten covering about 1.3%. Sample: CD4+ T cells from blood. These TCRs come from a woman younger than 35 with multiple sclerosis.

This clonotype was seen ten or more times. The CDR3 DNA is TGTGCCAGCAGCTTGGATCCAGGCCCAAAAAACATTCAGTACTTC. This codes for CASSLDPGPKNIQYF. The chain joins TRBV5-6 to TRBJ2-4; D is uncertain. The germline V and J ends were trimmed by 0 bases and 4 bases, with 11 bases remaining between them. CDR1 is SGHDT, CDR2 YYEEEE, per germline. The CDR3 is 15 amino acids.

The chain uses TRBV7-2 and TRBJ2-5, with TRBD2 matching 13 bases. This CDR3 is 16 amino acids long. The V segment lost 1 base and the J segment 7 bases; nucleotides outside the gene matches: 6. Per the germline V gene, CDR1 is SGHTA and CDR2 is FQGNSA. The CDR3 here is CASSLEGLAGSATQYF. The CDR3 DNA follows: TGTGCCAGCAGCTTAGAGGGACTAGCGGGGAGCGCGACCCAGTACTTC.

This clonotype was found many times. The chain carries TRBV7-2 and TRBJ2-5, with D perhaps matching TRBD2 (6 bases). V was shortened by 1 base and J by 5 bases, with 8 bases between the two germline ends. Germline V gene sequence: CDR1 SGHTA, CDR2 FQGNSA. The CDR3 spans 13 residues. The CDR3 loop reads CASSLGGGETQYF. DNA for the CDR3: TGTGCCAGCAGCTTAGGCGGAGGGGAGACCCAGTACTTC.

This clonotype appeared many times. The CDR3 spells CASSPGVAPSTDTQYF. The CDR3 DNA follows: TGTGCCAGCAGCCCCGGGGTAGCGCCAAGCACAGATACGCAGTATTTT. The rearrangement uses TRBV7-2 and TRBJ2-3; possible D gene TRBD2, 5 bases. The CDR3 is made up of 16 amino acids. Trimming removed 5 bases from V and 0 bases from J, with 15 bases in between. CDR1 and CDR2 (germline): SGHTA, FQGNSA.

This chain joins TRBV30 and TRBJ1-4; a weak D match, TRBD1 (5 bases). The CDR3 is 16 amino acids. V was trimmed by 1 base and J by 10 bases, leaving 22 bases between them. The V gene's germline CDR1 is GTSNPN and CDR2 SVGIG (reference sequence). The CDR3 loop is CAWSESSATGVRKLFF. The CDR3 nucleotides are TGTGCCTGGAGTGAATCTTCGGCGACGGGGGTTCGAAAACTGTTTTTT.

This clonotype occurred many times. The chain joins TRBV5-6 to TRBJ2-2, with 7 bases aligning to TRBD2. V shed 0 bases and J 1 base; nucleotides not matched to a gene: 3. Per the germline V gene, CDR1 is SGHDT and CDR2 is YYEEEE. This CDR3 spans 16 amino acids. CDR3 DNA: TGTGCCAGCAGCTTGGGTCTAGCGGTGAACACCGGGGAGCTGTTTTTT. Amino acid sequence: CASSLGLAVNTGELFF.

This clonotype is medium-sized (0.01 to 0.1%) within its sample. This chain links TRBV5-1 with TRBJ1-5; D remains unclear. The V gene lost 4 bases and the J gene lost 0 bases, with 5 bases spanning the gap. Germline V gene sequence: CDR1 SGHRS, CDR2 YFSETQ. The CDR3 is 13 residues long. The CDR3: CASSLDSNQPQHF. The CDR3 coding sequence is TGCGCCAGCAGCCTTGATAGCAATCAGCCCCAGCATTTT.

This clonotype has ten or more counts. V and J are TRBV20-1 and TRBJ1-1; no definite D call. The V and J ends lost 0 bases and 5 bases respectively, with 7 bases between them. The germline V gene encodes CDR1 DFQATT and CDR2 SNEGSKA (reference sequence). This CDR3 has 12 residues. The CDR3 DNA is TGCAGTGCTAGAGATCGGGGAACTGAAGCTTTCTTT. This gives the protein CSARDRGTEAFF.

The sample holds many counts of this clonotype. The chain combines TRBV11-2 with TRBJ2-3; D is ambiguous. CDR3 length: 12 amino acids. The germline V and J ends were trimmed by 2 bases and 4 bases, with 4 bases remaining between them. Germline V gene data show CDR1 as SGHAT and CDR2 as FQNNGV. This CDR3 reads CASSLTSDTQYF. The CDR3 DNA is TGTGCCAGCAGCTTAACCTCAGATACGCAGTATTTT.

This clonotype has at least ten counts. The CDR3 nucleotides are TGCAGTGCCAGCCCTAGCGGGGGAGAGACCCAGTACTTC. It codes for CSASPSGGETQYF. The gene calls are TRBV20-1 and TRBJ2-5; 10 nucleotides agree with TRBD2. CDR1 and CDR2 (germline): DFQATT, SNEGSKA (reference sequence). CDR3 length: 13 amino acids. V was pared by 6 bases and J by 4 bases, with 5 bases of the junction left unmatched.

Many counts were recorded for this clonotype. The V call is TRBV20-1, the J call TRBJ2-3; D perhaps matches TRBD2 (6 bases). The CDR3 is 15 residues long. CDR1 DFQATT and CDR2 SNEGSKA come from the germline V gene (reference sequence). Trimming cost V 6 bases and J 1 base, with 17 bases left between them. CDR3 sequence: CSALDTSTGTDTQYF. The CDR3 region has the DNA TGCAGTGCGCTGGATACTAGCACTGGCACAGATACGCAGTATTTT.

This clonotype appeared many times. The rearrangement uses TRBV12-3 or TRBV12-4 and TRBJ1-1, with unresolved D. The CDR3 is 14 residues long. V gave up 2 bases and J gave up 2 bases, with 9 bases separating them. The CDR3 loop is CASSLTPRNTEAFF. As DNA, the CDR3 is TGTGCCAGCAGTTTAACTCCGAGAAACACTGAAGCTTTCTTT.

The rearrangement links TRBV7-8 to TRBJ2-2, with TRBD1 identical over 11 bases. The CDR3 has 20 residues. V was clipped by 2 bases and J by 8 bases; unmatched bases: 19. Looked up from germline, CDR1 is SGHVS and CDR2 is FQNEAQ. CDR3: CASSLPKDRGLASGTGELFF. Written as DNA, the CDR3 is TGTGCCAGCAGCTTACCTAAGGACAGGGGGCTGGCTAGCGGGACGGGGGAGCTGTTTTTT.

This clonotype was observed many times. The chain uses TRBV6-5 and TRBJ2-7; possible D gene TRBD2, 7 bases. Germline CDR1 MNHEY, CDR2 SVGAGI. The CDR3 loop spans 16 amino acids. The germline V and J ends were trimmed by 0 bases and 2 bases, with 14 bases remaining between them. CDR3 loop: CASSYSTRGATYEQYF. The CDR3 coding sequence is TGTGCCAGCAGTTACTCGACCCGGGGGGCGACCTACGAGCAGTACTTC.